One sample yielded the 15 T cell receptor beta chains listed below, sequenced in a study of response to subunit inactivated influenza vaccine. Each CDR3 protein gets one entry after TCRdb re-called the RT-PCR reads with MiXCR. The table includes roughly 520,000 distinct CDR3 sequences, around 25% detected once. Sequenced material: CD4+ T cells sorted from PBMCs, taken 4 to 6 days after vaccination. These receptors were collected from a middle-aged man who received an inactivated influenza vaccine.

This clonotype turned up a few times. This rearrangement joins TRBV30 to TRBJ1-2, with D unclear. The V gene lost 2 bases and the J gene lost 5 bases, with 12 bases spanning the gap. The V gene's germline CDR1 is GTSNPN and CDR2 SVGIG (reference sequence). The CDR3 is made up of 13 amino acids. The DNA for the CDR3 is TGTGCCTGGAGTAGCGGCCGCTTTTATGGCTACACCTTC. Translated: CAWSSGRFYGYTF.

The CDR3 reads CASRIGGGEKLFF. The CDR3, as DNA: TGTGCCAGCAGGATAGGCGGGGGTGAAAAACTGTTTTTT. The genes are TRBV12-3 or TRBV12-4 and TRBJ1-4, with D perhaps TRBD1 (5 bases). V lost 6 bases and J lost 7, with 12 bases in between. The CDR3 is 13 residues long.

The genes are TRBV4-2 and TRBJ2-2, with D hard to call. Germline assignment: CDR1 LGHNA and CDR2 YNFKEQ. The CDR3 is made up of 15 amino acids. V lost 0 bases to trimming and J lost 8 bases, with 13 bases between them. Here the CDR3 reads CASSQDWTSSGELFF. The CDR3, as DNA: TGTGCCAGCAGCCAAGACTGGACCTCGTCAGGGGAGCTGTTTTTT.

The chain couples TRBV5-1 to TRBJ2-2; TRBD2 matches 7 bases. V lost 0 bases and J lost 4; bases outside the gene matches: 15. CDR3 length: 19 residues. Germline-derived CDR1 and CDR2 are SGHRS and YFSETQ. The CDR3 DNA reads TGCGCCAGCAGCTTGGGGGACTACCAGACGCCTCGAGGCACCGGGGAGCTGTTTTTT. The encoded protein is CASSLGDYQTPRGTGELFF. Variable domain in full (rest from reference TRBV5-1 and TRBJ2-2): KAGVTQTPRYLIKTRGQQVTLSCSPISGHRSVSWYQQTPGQGLQFLFEYFSETQRNKGNFPGRFSGRQFSNSRSEMNVSTLELGDSALYLCASSLGDYQTPRGTGELFFGEGSRLTVL.

The V gene is TRBV6-5, the J gene TRBJ1-6; possibly TRBD1 for D (5 bases). V lost 2 bases and J 5 bases, leaving 10 bases between the germline ends. This CDR3 contains 15 residues. Germline loops: CDR1 MNHEY, CDR2 SVGAGI. The CDR3 DNA follows: TGTGCCAGCAGTTACGGGGCACGAAATAATTCACCCCTCCACTTT. The encoded protein is CASSYGARNNSPLHF.

This clonotype showed up just a few times. The gene calls are TRBV12-3 or TRBV12-4 and TRBJ1-1; D unresolved. The CDR3 contains 18 residues. Deletions cut 4 bases from V and 1 base from J, with 22 bases between. CDR3 loop: CASSSIFIYGVSNTEAFF. In nucleotides, the CDR3 is TGTGCCAGCAGTTCAATTTTTATTTATGGGGTGTCGAACACTGAAGCTTTCTTT.

The chain combines TRBV5-6 with TRBJ2-7; 7 positions match TRBD1. CDR1 and CDR2 from the germline V gene are SGHDT and YYEEEE. CDR3 length: 15 amino acids. With V trimmed by 4 bases and J by 0 bases, 7 bases remained unmatched. The CDR3 DNA reads TGTGCCAGCAGCCTGGGGACAGAGAGCTCCTACGAGCAGTACTTC. Translated: CASSLGTESSYEQYF.

This clonotype occurred a few times. This chain joins TRBV6-1 and TRBJ1-1, with D possibly being TRBD1 (6 bases). The V and J ends lost 6 bases and 5 bases respectively, with 16 bases between them. CDR3 length equals 14 residues. CDR1 MNHNS and CDR2 SASEGT come from the germline V gene. CDR3 DNA sequence: TGTGCCAGCAGCCCGATAGTCAGGGGAACTGAAGCTTTCTTT. Amino acids: CASSPIVRGTEAFF.

This clonotype was seen a few times. The chain couples TRBV11-1 to TRBJ2-5; possibly TRBD2 for D (6 bases). The CDR3 runs 14 residues. V was shortened by 5 bases and J by 1 base, with 11 bases between the two germline ends. Germline lookup yields CDR1 SGHAT and CDR2 FQDESV (reference sequence). This chain's CDR3 is CASSRLGLQETQYF. The DNA of the CDR3 is TGTGCCAGCAGCCGACTAGGCCTCCAAGAGACCCAGTACTTC.

This clonotype came up a few times. The chain employs TRBV12-3 or TRBV12-4 and TRBJ2-2, with D tentatively TRBD2 (5 bases). This CDR3 comprises 16 residues. The V end was cut by 5 bases, the J end by 7 bases, with 20 bases between. CDR3: CASSLEAAELGGELFF. CDR3 bases: TGTGCCAGCAGTCTGGAGGCAGCCGAATTGGGCGGGGAGCTGTTTTTT.

The table lists this clonotype with a few counts. V gene TRBV24-1 combines with J gene TRBJ1-2, with D unclear. This CDR3 is 14 amino acids long. Germline CDR1 is KGHDR and CDR2 is SFDVKD. Trimming pared 3 bases from V and 6 bases from J, leaving 13 bases between. CDR3 protein: CATSDPTMINGYTF. The CDR3 DNA sequence: TGTGCCACCAGTGATCCGACTATGATCAATGGCTACACCTTC.

This clonotype was seen a handful of times. V is TRBV9 and J is TRBJ2-1; no reliable D call. The CDR3 extends over 14 amino acids. V lost 3 bases and J 0 bases, leaving 7 bases between the germline ends. Germline loops: CDR1 SGDLS, CDR2 YYNGEE. Written as DNA, the CDR3 is TGTGCCAGCAGCGCGATGAACTCCTACAATGAGCAGTTCTTC. This codes for CASSAMNSYNEQFF.

J is TRBJ2-4 and V is TRBV10-2; perhaps D is TRBD1 or TRBD2 (7 bases each). The germline V and J ends were trimmed by 7 bases and 0 bases, with 25 bases remaining between them. CDR1 WSHSY and CDR2 SAAADI come from the germline V gene. CDR3 length equals 19 residues. The CDR3 reads CASMPRGRGLVLAKNIQYF. Written as DNA, the CDR3 is TGCGCCAGCATGCCCCGTGGGAGGGGGCTGGTTCTAGCCAAAAACATTCAGTACTTC.

There are a few counts of this clonotype. The V gene is TRBV12-3 or TRBV12-4, the J gene TRBJ1-5, with 7 nucleotides matching TRBD1. There are 16 residues in the CDR3. V was pared by 5 bases and J by 3 bases, with 10 bases of the junction left unmatched. CDR3 in amino acids: CASSDDGQVFNQPQHF. As DNA, the CDR3 is TGTGCCAGCAGTGACGACGGACAGGTTTTCAATCAGCCCCAGCATTTT.

This chain uses TRBV6-5 with TRBJ2-7; D possibly corresponds to TRBD1 (5 bases). The CDR3 spans 12 residues. Germline CDR1 and CDR2: MNHEY and SVGAGI. Trimming left V 2 bases short and J 5 bases short, with 7 bases between. The CDR3, as DNA: TGTGCCAGCAGTTACAGGGGCAACGAGCAGTACTTC. Encoded protein: CASSYRGNEQYF.